The source of this T cell receptor (beta chain) is a study of control samples from healthy donors and cancer patients. Germline V lookup: CDR1 GTSNPN, CDR2 SVGIG (reference sequence). Trimming took 3 bases from V and 8 from J, leaving 16 bases between them. CDR3 length equals 13 residues. Some clones are missing from TCRdb's copy, which holds only in-frame ones; the method was immunoSEQ multiplex PCR. This sample has about 130,000 clones, with less than 95% found just once. The receptor comes from a man aged 25 to 45 in good health. The sample consisted of blood. The V gene is TRBV30, the J gene TRBJ1-2, with a tentative D call TRBD1 (6 bases). In DNA form, the CDR3 reads TGTGCCTGGAGACGAGGGGGTCGAGAGGGCTACACCTTC. It codes for CAWRRGGREGYTF.